The next 27 T cell receptor beta chains were all read from a single sample in a study of T cells in Graves' hyperthyroidism and ophthalmopathy. RNA transcripts provided the source from which TCR beta CDR3 regions were amplified. A first-round RT-PCR of the TCR CDR3 used the HTBI primer set. TCRdb re-analysed the multiplex PCR reads in MiXCR, keeping a single row per CDR3 protein. The top ten clones hold roughly 3.5% of a sample with a few hundred thousand distinct CDR3 sequences, around 16% of them seen once. Material: blood. The receptors here all came from a woman in her thirties or forties with Graves' ophthalmopathy.

Ten or more counts support this clonotype. The DNA for the CDR3 is TGTGCCAGCAGCCACGGGGCGGGTGAGCAGTTCTTC. This gives the protein CASSHGAGEQFF. This sequence joins TRBV3-1 and TRBJ2-1, with D possibly called TRBD1 or TRBD2 (5 bases each). V lost 3 bases and J 9 bases, leaving 9 bases between the germline ends. In germline, CDR1 is LGHDT, CDR2 YNNKEL (reference sequence). This CDR3 contains 12 residues.

This clonotype occurred a few times. This chain uses TRBV14 with TRBJ1-1; the D gene is possibly TRBD1 (6 bases). This CDR3 has 16 residues. Between the trimmed V and J ends, which lost 4 bases and 0 bases, there was a span of 15 bases. CDR1 SGHDN and CDR2 FVKESK come from the germline V gene. CDR3 nucleotides: TGTGCCAGCAGCCCCGTTGGACAGTCAATGAACACTGAAGCTTTCTTT. Translated, it gives CASSPVGQSMNTEAFF.

The chain links TRBV6-2 or TRBV6-3 to TRBJ1-3; D ambiguous. The V end lost 5 bases, the J end lost 2 bases, and 13 bases lay between the germline ends. Germline values: CDR1 MNHEY, CDR2 SVGEGT. This CDR3 has 15 residues. The CDR3 sequence: CASSLIDGAGNTIYF. The DNA for the CDR3 is TGTGCCAGCAGTCTCATTGACGGGGCTGGAAACACCATATATTTT.

Many counts were recorded for this clonotype. The chain combines TRBV3-1 with TRBJ2-7; 9 bases fit TRBD2. V dropped 5 bases and J dropped 4; count of bases not matched to a gene: 9. This CDR3 has 15 amino acids. Germline assignment: CDR1 LGHDT and CDR2 YNNKEL (reference sequence). CDR3 loop: CASSSRSGSFYEQYF. DNA of the CDR3: TGTGCCAGCAGCTCCCGTAGCGGGAGTTTTTACGAGCAGTACTTC.

The chain combines TRBV29-1 with TRBJ2-1; the match to TRBD2 covers 10 bases. CDR1 and CDR2 (germline): SQVTM, ANQGSEA. The CDR3 runs to 12 residues. J gave up 15 bases and V 2 bases, and 7 bases lay outside the gene matches. The DNA of the CDR3 is TGCAGCGTTGAAAGCGGGGGGGCTCCCGGGTTCTTC. As protein: CSVESGGAPGFF.

About this clonotype: A junction boundary mismatches the germline segment, possibly from a read error. The chain recombines TRBV20-1 with TRBJ2-5; 10 nucleotides align to TRBD2. The CDR3 is made up of 12 amino acids. Germline CDR1 reads DFQATT; CDR2 reads SNEGSKA (reference sequence). The DNA for the CDR3 is TGCAGTGCTGGGGGACTAGCGAGAGAGCCGGTCTTC. Translating it yields CSAGGLAREPVF.

The J gene is TRBJ1-2, the V gene TRBV2; 7 bases agree with TRBD1. V shed 11 bases, J shed 3 bases, and the junction held 6 bases outside the gene matches. CDR1 is SNHLY and CDR2 is FYNNEI in the germline V gene. The CDR3 consists of 12 residues. The CDR3 loop is CAGRQGDYGYTF. The CDR3 DNA reads as TGTGCCGGAAGACAGGGAGACTATGGCTACACCTTC. Looking up the rest from reference TRBV2 and TRBJ1-2 gives the full variable domain: EPEVTQTPSHQVTQMGQEVILRCVPISNHLYFYWYRQILGQKVEFLVSFYNNEISEKSEIFDDQFSVERPDGSNFTLKIRSTKLEDSAMYFCAGRQGDYGYTFGSGTRLTVV.

This clonotype occurred many times. The rearrangement uses TRBV11-2 and TRBJ2-2; D unclear. The CDR3 contains 15 residues. V lost 1 base, J lost 1 base, and 7 bases lay in between. Germline V gives CDR1 SGHAT, CDR2 FQNNGV. The CDR3: CASSLVTLNTGELFF. The CDR3 DNA reads TGTGCCAGCAGCTTAGTTACGCTGAACACCGGGGAGCTGTTTTTT.

This clonotype was observed many times. The gene calls are TRBV12-3 or TRBV12-4 and TRBJ1-5; D remains unclear. Trimming stripped 3 bases from V and 0 bases from J, with 6 bases between. The CDR3 has 14 amino acids. The CDR3 spells CASSLPGSNQPQHF. The CDR3 nucleotides read TGTGCCAGCAGTTTGCCCGGTAGCAATCAGCCCCAGCATTTT.

This clonotype was found many times. The chain links TRBV6-1 to TRBJ1-5, with TRBD1 identical over 8 bases. Germline V gene sequence: CDR1 MNHNS, CDR2 SASEGT. J was trimmed by 6 bases and V by 3 bases; bases with no gene match: 4. The CDR3 runs to 14 residues. The CDR3: CASSDGTGPQPQHF. In DNA form, the CDR3 reads TGTGCCAGCAGTGATGGGACAGGTCCTCAGCCCCAGCATTTT.

This clonotype was seen ten or more times. This chain connects TRBV11-2 to TRBJ2-7; unclear D gene. V was pared by 0 bases and J by 2 bases, with 11 bases between. Germline CDR1 reads SGHAT; CDR2 reads FQNNGV. The CDR3 runs 15 residues. CDR3 bases: TGTGCCAGCAGCTTAGAGGTGCAGGCTGCCTACGAGCAGTACTTC. Protein product: CASSLEVQAAYEQYF.

This clonotype was counted ten times or more. CDR3 amino acids: CASSPQTGANNSPLHF. The CDR3 DNA reads TGTGCCAGCAGTCCCCAGACAGGGGCGAATAATTCACCCCTCCACTTT. V gene TRBV2 combines with J gene TRBJ1-6; 8 bases fit TRBD1. The germline V gene has CDR1 SNHLY and CDR2 FYNNEI. J gave up 5 bases and V 5 bases, and 8 bases lay outside the gene matches. The CDR3 runs to 16 residues.

Of note for this clonotype: A much larger clone lies a single base off, so this may be a read error. The chain employs TRBV10-2 and TRBJ1-1; D unresolved. The CDR3 totals 14 residues. The V gene's germline CDR1 is WSHSY and CDR2 SAAADI. CDR3 in DNA: TGCGCCAGCACCTTGACCCTGAAGGGCACTGAAGCTCTCTTT. Its protein is CASTLTLKGTEALF.

Only a few counts were recorded for this clonotype. The DNA of the CDR3 is TGTGCCAGCAGCCTTATGGCCTATGGCTACACCTTC. Its translation: CASSLMAYGYTF. J is TRBJ1-2 and V is TRBV12-3 or TRBV12-4; unclear D gene. The CDR3 is made up of 12 amino acids. Trimming removed 6 bases from V and 4 bases from J, with 9 bases in between.

This clonotype appeared many times. The chain is built from TRBV2 and TRBJ2-1, with D perhaps TRBD1 or TRBD2 (5 bases each). The CDR3 extends over 13 amino acids. Germline loops: CDR1 SNHLY, CDR2 FYNNEI. The V end was cut by 10 bases, the J end by 9 bases, with 19 bases between. The CDR3 region has the DNA TGTGCCACCTGCGAGCCGGGGCGGCCTGAGCAGTTCTTC. Residues: CATCEPGRPEQFF.

This clonotype was picked up many times. The chain carries TRBV28 and TRBJ2-1; TRBD2 aligns across 9 bases. CDR3 length: 16 amino acids. The germline gives CDR1 MDHEN, CDR2 SYDVKM. J was trimmed by 2 bases and V by 2 bases; bases with no gene match: 4. This CDR3 is CASSLGAGGPYNEQFF. The CDR3 coding sequence is TGTGCCAGCAGTTTAGGAGCGGGAGGCCCCTACAATGAGCAGTTCTTC.

This clonotype was seen only a few times. The CDR3 region has the DNA TGTGCCTGGACCCCTACGATCATGGATACGCAGTATTTT. It encodes CAWTPTIMDTQYF. The chain has TRBV30 and TRBJ2-3; D unresolved. Germline assignment: CDR1 GTSNPN and CDR2 SVGIG (reference sequence). V lost 4 bases and J 6 bases, leaving 14 bases between the germline ends. The CDR3 consists of 13 residues.

This clonotype was seen ten or more times. The chain employs TRBV11-2 and TRBJ2-5; the match to TRBD2 covers 9 bases. V shed 2 bases and J 1 base; nucleotides not matched to a gene: 11. The CDR3 contains 18 residues. Germline CDR1 and CDR2: SGHAT and FQNNGV. The CDR3 reads CASSLIGLAGAIQETQYF. The CDR3 DNA is TGTGCCAGCAGCTTAATCGGATTAGCGGGGGCCATCCAAGAGACCCAGTACTTC.

This clonotype showed up just a few times. This rearrangement joins TRBV27 to TRBJ2-7; D may be TRBD2 (6 bases). CDR3 length: 14 residues. V lost 3 bases and J lost 4, with 13 bases in between. Germline assignment: CDR1 MNHEY and CDR2 SMNVEV (reference sequence). The CDR3 loop is CASSFSGEAYEQYF. In nucleotides, the CDR3 is TGTGCCAGCAGTTTCTCTGGGGAGGCGTACGAGCAGTACTTC.

This clonotype was seen repeatedly, ten times or more. The chain links TRBV20-1 to TRBJ2-1; tentatively, D is TRBD1 (6 bases). V was cut by 5 bases and J by 7 bases, with 12 bases left in between. In germline, CDR1 is DFQATT, CDR2 SNEGSKA (reference sequence). This CDR3 is 12 amino acids long. CDR3 amino acids: CSAQGTLNEQFF. The CDR3 DNA reads as TGCAGTGCTCAGGGGACCTTGAATGAGCAGTTCTTC.

This clonotype came up many times. This rearrangement joins TRBV30 to TRBJ1-5; 7 bases agree with TRBD1. Looked up from germline, CDR1 is GTSNPN and CDR2 is SVGIG (reference sequence). Unmatched junction bases numbered 9, after V lost 3 bases and J lost 7 bases. This CDR3 comprises 14 residues. For the CDR3, the DNA is TGTGCCTGGAGCGAGGGACAGCGGCTACAGCCCCAGCATTTT. It specifies CAWSEGQRLQPQHF.

The rearrangement uses TRBV5-1 and TRBJ2-3; 13 bases fit TRBD2. The CDR3 totals 17 residues. V trimming: 3 bases; J trimming: 2 bases; junction bases outside the gene matches: 6. CDR1 SGHRS and CDR2 YFSETQ come from the germline V gene. CDR3 in DNA: TGCGCCAGCAGCTCGGGACTAGCGGGGCCCCCCACAGATACGCAGTATTTT. It codes for CASSSGLAGPPTDTQYF.

Comment on this clonotype: At one boundary the junction diverges from the germline segment, which might be a read error. This chain joins TRBV12-3 or TRBV12-4 and TRBJ1-3; 8 bases align to TRBD1. The CDR3 totals 14 residues. Written as DNA, the CDR3 is TGTGCCTGCAGTGATCCGGACAGGGTACACACCATATATTTT. It specifies CACSDPDRVHTIYF.

This clonotype came up a few times. The chain has TRBV2 and TRBJ2-1; D is unresolved. Trimming left V 3 bases short and J 7 bases short, with 7 bases between. CDR1 is SNHLY, CDR2 FYNNEI, per germline. The CDR3 loop spans 12 amino acids. The CDR3 DNA follows: TGTGCCAGCAGTGAGAACAGTAATGAGCAGTTCTTC. This gives the protein CASSENSNEQFF. Based on the CDR3 plus reference TRBV2 and TRBJ2-1, the full variable domain is EPEVTQTPSHQVTQMGQEVILRCVPISNHLYFYWYRQILGQKVEFLVSFYNNEISEKSEIFDDQFSVERPDGSNFTLKIRSTKLEDSAMYFCASSENSNEQFFGPGTRLTVL.

In this sample, this clonotype turned up many times. V is TRBV7-9 and J is TRBJ1-5; 11 bases fit TRBD1. Germline V gene sequence: CDR1 SEHNR, CDR2 FQNEAQ (reference sequence). The CDR3 has 17 amino acids. Trimming cost V 6 bases and J 5 bases; bases outside gene matches: 12. In nucleotides, the CDR3 is TGTGCCAGCAGTTTCGGACAGGGGGCTGTGGGTGATCAGCCCCAGCATTTT. It yields the protein CASSFGQGAVGDQPQHF.

This clonotype was seen a handful of times. A much larger clone differs from this one at a single base, so this may be a read error. This rearrangement joins TRBV2 to TRBJ1-6; D ambiguous. The CDR3 is 13 amino acids. Germline-derived CDR1 and CDR2 are SNHLY and FYNNEI. Trimming pared 4 bases from V and 15 bases from J, leaving 16 bases between. The CDR3 region has the DNA TGTGCCAGCAGTGGAGATAGCCGTGCAGTCCTCCACTTT. This codes for CASSGDSRAVLHF.

This clonotype has only a few counts. J is TRBJ1-1 and V is TRBV6-1; TRBD1 agrees at 9 bases. V gave up 5 bases and J gave up 3 bases; unmatched junction bases: 4. The CDR3 runs to 14 residues. In germline, CDR1 is MNHNS, CDR2 SASEGT. In DNA, the CDR3 is TGTGCCAGCAGTTACAGGGGGCTAGACACTGAAGCTTTCTTT. It encodes CASSYRGLDTEAFF.